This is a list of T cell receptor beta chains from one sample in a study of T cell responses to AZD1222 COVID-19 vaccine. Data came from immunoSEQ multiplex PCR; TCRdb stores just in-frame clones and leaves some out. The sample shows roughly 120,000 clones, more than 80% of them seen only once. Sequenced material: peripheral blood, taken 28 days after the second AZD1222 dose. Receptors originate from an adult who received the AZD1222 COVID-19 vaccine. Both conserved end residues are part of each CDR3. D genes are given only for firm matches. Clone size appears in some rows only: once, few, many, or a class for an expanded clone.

CASTPWGGDGNQPQHF	TGTGCCAGCACCCCTTGGGGGGGAGACGGCAATCAGCCCCAGCATTTT	TRBV6-6	NA	TRBJ1-5	NA
CASSWGTEAYEQYF	TGTGCCAGCAGCTGGGGGACAGAGGCCTACGAGCAGTACTTC	TRBV7-2	TRBD1	TRBJ2-7	few
CASSLARGEQFF	TGTGCCAGCAGCTTAGCCCGGGGCGAGCAGTTCTTC	TRBV11-3	NA	TRBJ2-1	NA
CATEVRQYNEQFF	TGTGCCACCGAGGTCAGACAGTACAATGAGCAGTTCTTC	TRBV6-5	NA	TRBJ2-1	NA
CASSGIALGQNEKLFF	TGTGCCAGCAGCGGCATAGCGTTGGGGCAAAATGAAAAACTGTTTTTT	TRBV7-2	NA	TRBJ1-4	NA
CASSSQTGSYEQYF	TGCGCCAGCAGCAGCCAAACCGGGAGCTACGAGCAGTACTTC	TRBV4-1	NA	TRBJ2-7	NA
CASSPHDVREAFF	TGTGCCAGTAGCCCCCACGATGTCCGTGAAGCTTTCTTT	TRBV19	NA	TRBJ1-1	once
CASSDIVYTEAFF	TGTGCCAGCAGTGATATTGTCTACACTGAAGCTTTCTTT	TRBV6-1	NA	TRBJ1-1	once
CASSRAGEQYF	TGTGCCAGCAGTCGGGCTGGTGAGCAGTACTTC	TRBV27	NA	TRBJ2-7	NA
CASSGGGRGNEKLFF	TGCGCCAGCAGCGGAGGGGGCCGGGGGAATGAAAAACTGTTTTTT	TRBV5-1	TRBD1	TRBJ1-4	NA
CAIRGTSAEQYF	TGTGCCATACGGGGGACTAGCGCCGAGCAGTACTTC	TRBV30	TRBD2	TRBJ2-7	NA
CASDRGGSTYGYTF	TGTGCCAGCGACAGGGGAGGCTCTACCTATGGCTACACCTTC	TRBV28	TRBD1	TRBJ1-2	NA
CATNPRADYNEQFF	TGTGCCACCAACCCCCGGGCCGACTACAATGAGCAGTTCTTC	TRBV10-3	NA	TRBJ2-1	NA
CASSHPARDRNQPQHF	TGCGCCAGCAGCCACCCGGCCCGGGACCGAAATCAGCCCCAGCATTTT	TRBV4-1	NA	TRBJ1-5	NA
CASSIKQGAVYEQYF	TGTGCCAGTAGTATAAAACAGGGGGCGGTCTACGAGCAGTACTTC	TRBV19	TRBD1	TRBJ2-7	few
CASIPGAITEAFF	TGTGCCAGCATTCCGGGGGCGATTACTGAAGCTTTCTTT	TRBV28	NA	TRBJ1-1	NA
CASSLAWPGGTYEQYF	TGCGCCAGCAGCTTGGCCTGGCCGGGGGGAACCTACGAGCAGTACTTC	TRBV5-1	TRBD2	TRBJ2-7	NA
CASSLREGYQETQYF	TGTGCCAGCAGCCTTCGAGAGGGCTACCAAGAGACCCAGTACTTC	TRBV5-6	NA	TRBJ2-5	NA
CASSLAGYRAAGELFF	TGTGCCAGCAGCTTGGCCGGGTACAGAGCGGCCGGGGAGCTGTTTTTT	TRBV5-6	NA	TRBJ2-2	NA
CASRTQGVSNEQFF	TGTGCCAGCAGGACTCAGGGGGTCTCCAATGAGCAGTTCTTC	TRBV2	TRBD1	TRBJ2-1	NA
CASTGPAYNEQFF	TGTGCCAGCACGGGCCCAGCGTACAATGAGCAGTTCTTC	TRBV11-3	NA	TRBJ2-1	NA
CASSPPGTGVYGYTF	TGTGCCAGCTCACCACCGGGAACAGGTGTCTATGGCTACACCTTC	TRBV18	NA	TRBJ1-2	few
CASSLHGSSGNTIYF	TGTGCCAGCAGCTTACACGGGAGCTCTGGAAACACCATATATTTT	TRBV7-8	NA	TRBJ1-3	NA
CASSRPGQGSYEQYF	TGTGCCAGCAGTCGCCCGGGACAGGGATCCTACGAGCAGTACTTC	TRBV6-5	TRBD1	TRBJ2-7	NA
CASGLVQGALGAGELFF	TGTGCTAGTGGTTTGGTTCAGGGGGCGCTGGGGGCCGGGGAGCTGTTTTTT	TRBV12-5	TRBD1	TRBJ2-2	NA
CASSFGNLNTEAFF	TGTGCCAGCAGTTTCGGGAATCTGAACACTGAAGCTTTCTTT	TRBV28	NA	TRBJ1-1	NA
CAWSVNSGNTIYF	TGTGCCTGGAGTGTCAATTCGGGAAACACCATATATTTT	TRBV30	NA	TRBJ1-3	NA
CASSLDRVGGAAKNIQYF	TGTGCCAGCAGCTTAGACCGGGTGGGTGGGGCAGCCAAAAACATTCAGTACTTC	TRBV7-8	NA	TRBJ2-4	NA
CASSQAVNEKLFF	TGCGCCAGCAGCCAAGCCGTTAATGAAAAACTGTTTTTT	TRBV4-1	NA	TRBJ1-4	once
CASSLGGDGANVLTF	TGCGCCAGCAGCTTGGGGGGCGACGGGGCCAACGTCCTGACTTTC	TRBV5-1	NA	TRBJ2-6	NA
CASSLIWTVFQETQYF	TGTGCCAGCAGCCTAATTTGGACAGTGTTCCAAGAGACCCAGTACTTC	TRBV7-8	NA	TRBJ2-5	few